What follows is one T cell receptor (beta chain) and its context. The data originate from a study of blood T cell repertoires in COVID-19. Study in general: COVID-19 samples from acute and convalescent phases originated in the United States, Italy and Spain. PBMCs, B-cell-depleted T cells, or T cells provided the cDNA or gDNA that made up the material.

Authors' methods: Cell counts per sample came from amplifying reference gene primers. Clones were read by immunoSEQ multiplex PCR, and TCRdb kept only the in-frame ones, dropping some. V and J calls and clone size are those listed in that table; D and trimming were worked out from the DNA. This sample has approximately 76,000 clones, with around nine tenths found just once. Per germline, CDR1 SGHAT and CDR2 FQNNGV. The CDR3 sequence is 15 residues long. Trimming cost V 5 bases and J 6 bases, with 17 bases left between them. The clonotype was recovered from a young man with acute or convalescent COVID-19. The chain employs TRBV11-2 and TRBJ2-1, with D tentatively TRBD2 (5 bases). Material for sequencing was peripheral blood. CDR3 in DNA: TGTGCCAGCAGCCTAGGACCTACTAGTTTCAATGAGCAGTTCTTC. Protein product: CASSLGPTSFNEQFF. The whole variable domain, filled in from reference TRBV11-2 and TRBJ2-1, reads EAGVAQSPRYKIIEKRQSVAFWCNPISGHATLYWYQQILGQGPKLLIQFQNNGVVDDSQLPKDRFSAERLKGVDSTLKIQPAKLEDSAVYLCASSLGPTSFNEQFFGPGTRLTVL.